This passage covers 14 T cell receptor beta chains from one sample sequenced in a study of blood T cells in healthy people across ages. A second PCR, run for roughly 7 to 11 cycles, used a sample-barcoded 5' primer plus a J-beta primer mix. TCRdb redid the calling of the 5' RACE reads with MiXCR, one entry per CDR3 protein. The top ten clones hold around 20% of a sample with about 800,000 distinct CDR3 sequences, roughly 50% of them seen once. The sequenced sample consisted of blood. These receptors were taken from a man aged 30-40 years in good health.

This clonotype was found a few times. V gene TRBV28 combines with J gene TRBJ1-4; 7 nucleotides agree with TRBD1. Germline V CDR1 and CDR2: MDHEN, SYDVKM. The junction had 7 bases not matched to a gene; V was cut back by 6 bases and J by 0 bases. This CDR3 region has 16 residues. The CDR3 loop is CASSAPGQTTNEKLFF. CDR3 nucleotide sequence: TGTGCCAGCAGCGCGCCGGGACAGACAACTAATGAAAAACTGTTTTTT.

The genes are TRBV7-2 and TRBJ2-5; tentatively, D is TRBD1 or TRBD2 (5 bases each). The germline V and J ends were trimmed by 5 bases and 5 bases, with 15 bases remaining between them. The CDR3 consists of 14 residues. Looked up from germline, CDR1 is SGHTA and CDR2 is FQGNSA. CDR3 in DNA: TGTGCCAGCAGCGTATGGCAGGGACGGGAGACCCAGTACTTC. This encodes CASSVWQGRETQYF.

The V gene is TRBV20-1, the J gene TRBJ2-2; D is perhaps TRBD2 (6 bases). The CDR3 sequence is 14 residues long. With 3 bases removed from V and 4 bases from J, the gap between germline ends came to 12 bases. CDR1 is DFQATT and CDR2 is SNEGSKA in the germline V gene (reference sequence). DNA for the CDR3: TGCAGTGCTAGTTTTGGCGGGGTCACCGGGGAGCTGTTTTTT. It is translated as CSASFGGVTGELFF.

This sequence joins TRBV7-8 and TRBJ2-7; no clear D. This CDR3 contains 13 residues. V was shortened by 1 base and J by 7 bases, with 11 bases between the two germline ends. CDR1 is SGHVS and CDR2 is FQNEAQ in the germline V gene. CDR3 residues: CASSLEVAGEQYF. The DNA of the CDR3 is TGTGCCAGCAGCTTAGAAGTAGCTGGTGAGCAGTACTTC.

A few counts support this clonotype. V gene TRBV10-3 combines with J gene TRBJ2-5; 11 bases fit TRBD2. This CDR3 comprises 17 residues. V dropped 2 bases and J dropped 5; count of bases not matched to a gene: 10. The V gene's germline CDR1 is ENHRY and CDR2 SYGVKD. The chain's CDR3 is CAISEGLAGIGGETQYF. The DNA for the CDR3 is TGTGCCATCAGTGAGGGACTAGCGGGTATTGGAGGTGAGACCCAGTACTTC.

The chain uses TRBV12-5 and TRBJ2-5; the D is unclear. The CDR3 is made up of 17 amino acids. Per germline, CDR1 LGHNT and CDR2 FRNRAP. Trimming removed 6 bases from V and 5 bases from J, with 25 bases in between. The chain's CDR3 is CASGLPLSQDPNETQYF. Written as DNA, the CDR3 is TGTGCTAGTGGACTACCTCTTTCTCAAGACCCGAACGAGACCCAGTACTTC.

This rearrangement joins TRBV20-1 to TRBJ2-4; D assignment may be TRBD1 or TRBD2 (5 bases each). The tail of the sequence fits TRBJ2-5 better, so the J call may be wrong. Germline loops: CDR1 DFQATT, CDR2 SNEGSKA (reference sequence). The CDR3 runs 13 residues. The CDR3 DNA sequence: TGCAGTGCTGCCCGGGACGGAGAAGAGACCCAGTACTTC. Its protein product is CSAARDGEETQYF.

The chain employs TRBV10-3 and TRBJ2-5; D call uncertain. The V gene's germline CDR1 is ENHRY and CDR2 SYGVKD. This CDR3 has 11 residues. Trimming removed 10 bases at V and 4 bases at J, with 10 bases between. In DNA form, the CDR3 reads TGTGCCACCCGGACGGTAGAGACCCAGTACTTC. This encodes CATRTVETQYF.

The chain employs TRBV18 and TRBJ2-3; no clear D gene. This CDR3 is 18 amino acids long. Germline CDR1 is KGHSH and CDR2 is LQKENI. Trimming removed 4 bases at V and 6 bases at J, with 26 bases between. CDR3 bases: TGTGCCAGCTCACTGAAACGGGTTCCCTCGCACTTGGATGATACGCAGTATTTT. It codes for CASSLKRVPSHLDDTQYF. Together with reference TRBV18 and TRBJ2-3, the CDR3 gives the full variable domain: NAGVMQNPRHLVRRRGQEARLRCSPMKGHSHVYWYRQLPEEGLKFMVYLQKENIIDESGMPKERFSAEFPKEGPSILRIQQVVRGDSAAYFCASSLKRVPSHLDDTQYFGPGTRLTVL.

The chain employs TRBV20-1 and TRBJ2-1, with 10 bases lining up with TRBD2. The J call could be wrong; TRBJ2-7 is a better fit for the DNA end. In germline, CDR1 is DFQATT, CDR2 SNEGSKA (reference sequence). The CDR3 contains 13 residues. The chain's CDR3 is CGASGSSYNEQYF. Written as DNA, the CDR3 is TGCGGGGCTAGCGGGAGCTCCTACAATGAGCAGTACTTC.

The gene calls are TRBV6-2 or TRBV6-3 and TRBJ1-6, with D possibly being TRBD1 (6 bases). The V gene's germline CDR1 is MNHEY and CDR2 SVGEGT. The CDR3 spans 15 residues. Trimming shortened V by 0 bases and J by 7 bases, and 10 bases separated the two germline ends. The CDR3 DNA sequence: TGTGCCAGCAGTTACTCCGACAGGAGGAATTCACCCCTCCACTTT. Protein sequence: CASSYSDRRNSPLHF.

This clonotype was recorded many times. The chain has TRBV29-1 and TRBJ2-7, with D perhaps TRBD2 (7 bases). Germline loops: CDR1 SQVTM, CDR2 ANQGSEA. Trimming cost V 3 bases and J 5 bases, with 14 bases left between them. This CDR3 has 13 amino acids. The CDR3 DNA is TGCAGCGTTGATTTTTCGGGGGGCGACGAGCAGTACTTC. Protein product: CSVDFSGGDEQYF.

The chain combines TRBV3-1 with TRBJ2-7; D uncertain. Trimming left V 6 bases short and J 6 bases short, with 9 bases between. Germline assignment: CDR1 LGHDT and CDR2 YNNKEL (reference sequence). The CDR3 contains 11 residues. The chain's CDR3 is CASSSHLEQYF. CDR3 nucleotides: TGTGCCAGCAGTAGTCACCTCGAGCAGTACTTC.

Comments on this clonotype: At one of its ends the junction is not consistent with the germline gene, which may arise from a read error. The chain is built from TRBV29-1 and TRBJ1-2; D not resolved. This CDR3 is 13 amino acids long. Germline V lookup: CDR1 SQVTM, CDR2 ANQGSEA. CDR3 coding DNA: TGCAGCGTTGAAGACACTGGATTATATGGCTGCACCTTC. The encoded protein is CSVEDTGLYGCTF.